This TCR beta chain was identified in a study of cytomegalovirus exposure and HLA in healthy donors (dated by TCRdb to about 2017). Background on the whole study: According to a later analysis, the 120 or so validation repertoires were produced on the same platform as the 700 or so repertoires of the first cohort. The aim of the study was to test whether cataloging public T cell receptors could identify signatures of past pathogen exposure. Besides the first cohort of about 730 subjects, a separate validation cohort made up of roughly 130 different subjects was used. The study combined high-throughput TCR immunosequencing, statistical association of individual TCRs with disease status, and machine learning to predict cytomegalovirus infection status.

Receptor amplification or capture employed the immunoSEQ multiplex PCR assay. In the authors' own workflow: A statistical classification framework was built for diagnosing cytomegalovirus status from the catalog of TCR beta chain sequences. TCRdb re-hosts the immuneACCESS table, in-frame sequences only. Its copies lack some clones; in the studies checked, an unresolved V gene accounts for under half of them, and the cause for the rest is not known. Clonal size and the V and J genes are those of that table, whereas D and trimming came from the DNA. The sample table records about 130,000 clones; approximately 94% of these occur just once. The ten largest clones capture over 1% of the sample. Comment on this clone: Its antigen specificity is not known. Base qualities are missing; no much larger clone stands one base away.

Separate from the approximately 670-subject first cohort, the validation cohort of about 110 subjects was the group to which the donors belonged. From the cysteine up to the phenylalanine, the CDR3 has a length of 13 residues. The entry retains the CDR3 DNA only, 39 bases that are in frame from base 1. The germline V gene supplies CDR1 MDHEN and CDR2 SYDVKM. V is shortened by 9 bases, J by 4 bases, and the region joining them spans 13 bases. What the work shows at the level of the full study, not this receptor alone: A later analysis had no HLA typing for the validation cohort, so co-occurrence there was scored across all 110 or so repertoires. Three of the identified cytomegalovirus-associated TCR beta chains were confirmed in vitro to be specific for cytomegalovirus antigens. Most TCR sequences were seen in very few donors, while some public TCRs were found in many individuals. The classifier was reported to diagnose cytomegalovirus status with high specificity and sensitivity in both the original cohort and the validation cohort. In a later analysis, TCRs clustered in the first cohort were found to also tend to co-occur in the approximately 120 validation repertoires, with about 93% of cluster scores above 0. The authors suggested that the approach could potentially be generalized to other disease states and immunological phenotypes. A total of roughly 160 TCR beta chains were listed by the study as associated with cytomegalovirus.

The V and J segments used are TRBV28 and TRBJ2-1; the D gene identity is not certain. The specimen sequenced was PBMCs. This TCR came from a woman aged 18 to 35 in good health and CMV-seronegative. The CDR3 has the sequence CASQYTNYNEQFF. The nucleotide sequence is TGTGCCAGTCAGTACACAAATTACAATGAGCAGTTCTTC.